One and the same sample provided the 14 T cell receptor beta chains below, sequenced in a study of PD-L1 blockade in urothelial cancer. Profiled with immunoSEQ multiplex PCR; TCRdb holds only in-frame clones, not every one. The sample gives about 36,000 clones, about four fifths of which show up once; more than 9% is in the top ten. Time point reported: peripheral blood 6 weeks after treatment start. The starting material was PBMCs, obtained around atezolizumab (anti-PD-L1) treatment. The receptors derive from a man aged 35 to 55 with urothelial cancer.

The rearrangement joins TRBV5-4 to TRBJ2-1, with a possible D match to TRBD2 (6 bases). Trimming removed 0 bases from V and 6 bases from J, with 13 bases in between. The germline V gene encodes CDR1 SGHNT and CDR2 YYREEE (reference sequence). The CDR3 totals 15 residues. Here the CDR3 reads CASSLDRERGNEQFF. The CDR3 nucleotides are TGTGCCAGCAGCTTGGATCGGGAGAGGGGCAATGAGCAGTTCTTC.

The rearrangement uses TRBV29-1 and TRBJ2-1; D is possibly TRBD2 (5 bases). Trimming removed 5 bases at V and 0 bases at J, with 11 bases between. The CDR3 is made up of 14 amino acids. Germline lookup yields CDR1 SQVTM and CDR2 ANQGSEA. The CDR3 nucleotides read TGCAGCGTTCATCTCGCGGGCTCCTACAATGAGCAGTTCTTC. Translation gives CSVHLAGSYNEQFF.

The V and J genes are TRBV28 and TRBJ2-5, with D perhaps TRBD1 (6 bases). This CDR3 spans 12 amino acids. V lost 10 bases and J lost 3, with 12 bases in between. Germline values: CDR1 MDHEN, CDR2 SYDVKM. The CDR3 nucleotides are TGTGCCATCATGGACAGTAAAGAGACCCAGTACTTC. It specifies CAIMDSKETQYF. Together with reference TRBV28 and TRBJ2-5, the CDR3 gives the full variable domain: DVKVTQSSRYLVKRTGEKVFLECVQDMDHENMFWYRQDPGLGLRLIYFSYDVKMKEKGDIPEGYSVSREKKERFSLILESASTNQTSMYLCAIMDSKETQYFGPGTRLLVL.

This clone appeared a single time. The V and J genes are TRBV5-4 and TRBJ2-4; 8 bases line up with TRBD2. CDR3 length equals 13 residues. Germline CDR1 reads SGHNT; CDR2 reads YYREEE (reference sequence). Germline trimming cut 3 bases from V and 6 bases from J; bases unmatched to any gene: 2. This chain's CDR3 is CASSSGLVNIQYF. CDR3 nucleotides: TGTGCCAGCAGCTCGGGACTAGTAAACATTCAGTACTTC.

This sequence joins TRBV6-6 and TRBJ2-1; D possibly corresponds to TRBD2 (5 bases). The CDR3 loop spans 16 amino acids. Trimming left V 2 bases short and J 0 bases short, with 11 bases between. Per the germline V gene, CDR1 is MNHNY and CDR2 is SVGAGI (reference sequence). The CDR3 bases are TGTGCCAGCAGTTACGAGCGGATATCCTCCTACAATGAGCAGTTCTTC. Translated, it gives CASSYERISSYNEQFF.

The chain links TRBV5-6 to TRBJ2-7; TRBD2 matches 9 bases. The CDR3 sequence is 13 residues long. CDR1 is SGHDT and CDR2 is YYEEEE in the germline V gene. With V trimmed by 1 base and J by 4 bases, 0 bases remained unmatched. The chain's CDR3 is CASSLTSGYEQYF. The CDR3 DNA reads as TGTGCCAGCAGCTTGACTAGCGGGTACGAGCAGTACTTC.

The rearrangement uses TRBV2 and TRBJ2-1, with a weak D call TRBD2 (6 bases). This CDR3 is built from 12 residues. Trimming took 3 bases from V and 8 from J, leaving 8 bases between them. Germline loops: CDR1 SNHLY, CDR2 FYNNEI. The CDR3 DNA follows: TGTGCCAGCAGTGACCGACTAGATGAGCAGTTCTTC. This codes for CASSDRLDEQFF.

This chain links TRBV15 with TRBJ1-1, with 7 bases that match TRBD1. Per germline, CDR1 LNHNV and CDR2 YYDKDF (reference sequence). The CDR3 sequence is 14 residues long. V lost 7 bases and J lost 5; bases outside the gene matches: 10. CDR3 loop: CATIGNRGGTEAFF. The CDR3 bases are TGTGCCACCATCGGAAACAGGGGCGGAACTGAAGCTTTCTTT. Full variable domain (outside the CDR3, taken from reference TRBV15 and TRBJ1-1): DAMVIQNPRYQVTQFGKPVTLSCSQTLNHNVMYWYQQKSSQAPKLLFHYYDKDFNNEADTPDNFQSRRPNTSFCFLDIRSPGLGDTAMYLCATIGNRGGTEAFFGQGTRLTVV.

This chain connects TRBV28 to TRBJ1-5; 7 bases align to TRBD1. The junction had 15 bases not matched to a gene; V was cut back by 5 bases and J by 11 bases. The CDR3 sequence is 15 residues long. Germline V gene sequence: CDR1 MDHEN, CDR2 SYDVKM. CDR3 DNA sequence: TGTGCCAGCAGTAGACAGGGAGGAGGTGCAGTGGCCCAGCATTTT. Its protein is CASSRQGGGAVAQHF.

The chain uses TRBV9 and TRBJ2-3; tentative D call: TRBD1 (7 bases). The ends were cut back, 2 bases at V and 1 base at J, with 14 bases in the middle. Germline V CDR1 and CDR2: SGDLS, YYNGEE. The CDR3 totals 16 residues. The CDR3 protein is CASSVRTGGGTDTQYF. The CDR3 DNA is TGTGCCAGCAGCGTCAGGACAGGAGGGGGCACAGATACGCAGTATTTT. The full variable domain, its missing parts supplied by reference TRBV9 and TRBJ2-3, is DSGVTQTPKHLITATGQRVTLRCSPRSGDLSVYWYQQSLDQGLQFLIQYYNGEERAKGNILERFSAQQFPDLHSELNLSSLELGDSALYFCASSVRTGGGTDTQYFGPGTRLTVL.

This clone has a handful of counts. The chain uses TRBV5-6 and TRBJ2-5; D perhaps matches TRBD2 (6 bases). In germline, CDR1 is SGHDT, CDR2 YYEEEE. The CDR3 loop spans 12 amino acids. V lost 2 bases and J 7 bases, leaving 9 bases between the germline ends. The CDR3 protein is CASSLGGATQYF. DNA for the CDR3: TGTGCCAGCAGCTTAGGAGGGGCGACCCAGTACTTC.

The chain combines TRBV19 with TRBJ1-1; 11 nucleotides agree with TRBD1. Germline V gene data show CDR1 as LNHDA and CDR2 as SQIVND (reference sequence). The CDR3 contains 17 residues. Trimming removed 6 bases from V and 3 bases from J; junction bases left unmatched: 12. This chain's CDR3 is CASSKKGQGALDTEAFF. CDR3 in DNA: TGTGCCAGTAGCAAGAAAGGACAGGGGGCGTTGGACACTGAAGCTTTCTTT.

Here the CDR3 reads CASSESVSPGGTQYF. DNA for the CDR3: TGTGCCAGCAGTGAGTCGGTCAGCCCCGGGGGGACCCAGTACTTC. The rearrangement joins TRBV25-1 to TRBJ2-5, with a weak D call TRBD2 (6 bases). Germline-derived CDR1 and CDR2 are MGHDK and SYGVNS. Deletions cut 3 bases from V and 7 bases from J, with 18 bases between. The length of the CDR3 is 15 residues.

The chain employs TRBV5-1 and TRBJ2-1; tentatively, D is TRBD1 (6 bases). This CDR3 has 13 residues. Trimming pared 2 bases from V and 8 bases from J, leaving 11 bases between. CDR1 is SGHRS and CDR2 is YFSETQ in the germline V gene. CDR3 nucleotides: TGCGCCAGCAGCTTTCAGGGGAGCGATGAGCAGTTCTTC. It translates to CASSFQGSDEQFF.